This record looks at one T cell receptor beta chain sequence and its context. Germline and junction disagree at one end, which may indicate a read error. This sample was taken from a study of T cells in Graves' hyperthyroidism and ophthalmopathy. Hyperthyroidism in the patients, aged 18 to 65, was newly diagnosed and under 2 months in duration. CDR1 is MNHEY, CDR2 SVGEGT, per germline. There are 16 residues in the CDR3. RNA transcripts served as the template for amplifying TCR beta CDR3 regions. During a first-round RT-PCR of the TCR CDR3, the HTBI primer set was used. MiXCR, run by TCRdb on the multiplex PCR reads, gives a single entry per CDR3 protein. In the table there are about 300,000 distinct CDR3 sequences, around a sixth of which are singletons.

This TCR derives from a man aged 30-40 years with Graves' hyperthyroidism. The chain recombines TRBV6-2 or TRBV6-3 with TRBJ2-2; 11 bases match TRBD2. Sequences were obtained from blood. The CDR3, as DNA: TGTGCTAGCATCGGGACTAGCGGTTTATACACCGGGGAGCTGTTTTTT. It yields the protein CASIGTSGLYTGELFF.